This TCR beta chain was captured by sequencing in a study of T cells in Graves' hyperthyroidism and ophthalmopathy. RNA transcripts yielded amplified TCR beta CDR3 regions. A first-round RT-PCR of the TCR CDR3 used the HTBI primer set. MiXCR, applied by TCRdb to the multiplex PCR reads, yields one record per CDR3 protein. Here the sample spans approximately 380,000 distinct CDR3 sequences, 11% to 15% being singletons. Many counts were recorded for this clonotype. Its antigen is still unknown. General study findings and limits: Most clonotypes that expanded in the thyroid above 0.001 also showed up in blood. The authors' 13 V-J model separated ophthalmopathy from stable hyperthyroidism.

The length of the CDR3 is 16 residues. Germline CDR1 SGHAT, CDR2 FQNNGV. V gave up 5 bases and J gave up 7 bases; unmatched junction bases: 11. Patients with ophthalmopathy all had a Clinical Activity Score of at least 3, a NOSPECS grade of at least 4 and duration under 3 months. The sequencing sample was made of blood. The sequence was collected from a man in his fifties or sixties with Graves' ophthalmopathy. This chain joins TRBV11-2 and TRBJ2-1; 10 bases map to TRBD2. DNA for the CDR3: TGTGCCAGCAGCCCGATTAGCGGGAGGTCCGGAAATGAGCAGTTCTTC. It yields the protein CASSPISGRSGNEQFF. The full variable domain, rest sourced from reference TRBV11-2 and TRBJ2-1, is EAGVAQSPRYKIIEKRQSVAFWCNPISGHATLYWYQQILGQGPKLLIQFQNNGVVDDSQLPKDRFSAERLKGVDSTLKIQPAKLEDSAVYLCASSPISGRSGNEQFFGPGTRLTVL.